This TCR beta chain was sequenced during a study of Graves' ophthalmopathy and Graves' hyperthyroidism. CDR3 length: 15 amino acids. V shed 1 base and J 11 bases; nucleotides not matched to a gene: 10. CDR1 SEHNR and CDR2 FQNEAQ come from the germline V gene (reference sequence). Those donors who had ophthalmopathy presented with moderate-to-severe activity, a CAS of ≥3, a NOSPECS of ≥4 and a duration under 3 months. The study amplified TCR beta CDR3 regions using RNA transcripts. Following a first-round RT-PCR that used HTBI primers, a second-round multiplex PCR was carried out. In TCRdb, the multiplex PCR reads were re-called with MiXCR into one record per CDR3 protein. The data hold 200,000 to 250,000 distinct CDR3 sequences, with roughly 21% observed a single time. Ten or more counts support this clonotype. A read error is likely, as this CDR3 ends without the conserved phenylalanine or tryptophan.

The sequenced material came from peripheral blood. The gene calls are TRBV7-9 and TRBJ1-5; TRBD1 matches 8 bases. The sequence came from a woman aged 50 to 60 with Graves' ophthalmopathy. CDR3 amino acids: CASSLGGQAIPTQHL. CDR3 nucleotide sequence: TGTGCCAGCAGCTTAGGGGGACAGGCCATCCCAACCCAGCATCTT.